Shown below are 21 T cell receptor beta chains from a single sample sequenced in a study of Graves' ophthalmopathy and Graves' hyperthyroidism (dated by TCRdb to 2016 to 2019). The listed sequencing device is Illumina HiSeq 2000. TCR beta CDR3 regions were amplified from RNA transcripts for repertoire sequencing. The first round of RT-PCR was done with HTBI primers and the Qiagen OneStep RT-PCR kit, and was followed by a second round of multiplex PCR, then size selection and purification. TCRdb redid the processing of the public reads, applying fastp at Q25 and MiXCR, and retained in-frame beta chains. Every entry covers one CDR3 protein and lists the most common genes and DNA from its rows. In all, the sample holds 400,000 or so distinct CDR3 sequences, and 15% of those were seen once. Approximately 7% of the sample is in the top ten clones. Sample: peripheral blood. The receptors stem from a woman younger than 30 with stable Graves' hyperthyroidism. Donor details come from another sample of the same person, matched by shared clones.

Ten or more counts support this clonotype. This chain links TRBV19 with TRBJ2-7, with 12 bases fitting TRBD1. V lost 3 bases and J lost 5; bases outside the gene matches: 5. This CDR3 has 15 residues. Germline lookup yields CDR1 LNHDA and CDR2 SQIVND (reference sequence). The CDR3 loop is CASSIWDRGRHEQYF. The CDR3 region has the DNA TGTGCCAGTAGTATTTGGGACAGGGGGCGTCACGAGCAGTACTTC.

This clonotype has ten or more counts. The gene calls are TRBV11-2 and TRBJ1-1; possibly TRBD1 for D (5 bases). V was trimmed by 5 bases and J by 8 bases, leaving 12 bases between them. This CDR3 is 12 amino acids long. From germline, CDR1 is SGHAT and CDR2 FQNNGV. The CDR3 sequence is CASSGRRGEAFF. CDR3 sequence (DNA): TGTGCCAGCAGCGGCAGAAGGGGCGAAGCTTTCTTT.

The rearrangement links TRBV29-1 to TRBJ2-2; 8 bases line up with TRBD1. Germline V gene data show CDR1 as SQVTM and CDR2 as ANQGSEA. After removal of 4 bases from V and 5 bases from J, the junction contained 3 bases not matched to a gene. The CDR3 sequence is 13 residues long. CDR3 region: CSVGTGKTGELFF. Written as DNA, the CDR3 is TGCAGCGTTGGGACAGGGAAAACCGGGGAGCTGTTTTTT.

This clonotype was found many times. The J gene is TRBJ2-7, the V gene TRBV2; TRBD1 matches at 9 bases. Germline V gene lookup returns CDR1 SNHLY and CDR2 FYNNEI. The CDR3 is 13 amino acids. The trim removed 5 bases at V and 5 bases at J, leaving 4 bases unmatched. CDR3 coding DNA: TGTGCCAGCAGTCCGGGACAGGGCGACGAGCAGTACTTC. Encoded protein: CASSPGQGDEQYF.

In DNA, the CDR3 is TGTGCCAGCAGCGTAGAGACAGATACGCAGTATTTT. Protein: CASSVETDTQYF. The gene calls are TRBV9 and TRBJ2-3; D gene uncertain. Germline loops: CDR1 SGDLS, CDR2 YYNGEE. V gave up 0 bases and J gave up 3 bases, with 2 bases separating them. The CDR3 is 12 amino acids.

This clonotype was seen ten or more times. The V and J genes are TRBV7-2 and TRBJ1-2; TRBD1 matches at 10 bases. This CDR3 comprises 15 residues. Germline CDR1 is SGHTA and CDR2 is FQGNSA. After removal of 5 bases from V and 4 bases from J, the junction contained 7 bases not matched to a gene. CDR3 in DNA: TGTGCCAGCAGCCCGACCGGGACAGGGGCCTATGGCTACACCTTC. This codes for CASSPTGTGAYGYTF.

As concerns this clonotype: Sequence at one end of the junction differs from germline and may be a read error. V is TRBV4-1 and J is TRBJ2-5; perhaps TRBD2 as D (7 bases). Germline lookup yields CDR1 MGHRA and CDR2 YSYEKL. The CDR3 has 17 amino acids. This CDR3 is CASSPPGGGGYQATQYF. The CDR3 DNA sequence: TGCGCCAGCAGCCCCCCCGGTGGCGGGGGCTACCAAGCGACCCAGTACTTC.

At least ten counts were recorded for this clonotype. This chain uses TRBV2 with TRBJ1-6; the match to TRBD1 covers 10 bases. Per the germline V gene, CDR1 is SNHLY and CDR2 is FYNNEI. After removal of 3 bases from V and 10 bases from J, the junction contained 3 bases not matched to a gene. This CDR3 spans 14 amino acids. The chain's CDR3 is CASSETGGGSPLHF. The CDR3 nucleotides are TGTGCCAGCAGTGAGACAGGGGGCGGGTCACCCCTCCACTTT. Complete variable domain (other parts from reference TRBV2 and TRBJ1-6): EPEVTQTPSHQVTQMGQEVILRCVPISNHLYFYWYRQILGQKVEFLVSFYNNEISEKSEIFDDQFSVERPDGSNFTLKIRSTKLEDSAMYFCASSETGGGSPLHFGNGTRLTVT.

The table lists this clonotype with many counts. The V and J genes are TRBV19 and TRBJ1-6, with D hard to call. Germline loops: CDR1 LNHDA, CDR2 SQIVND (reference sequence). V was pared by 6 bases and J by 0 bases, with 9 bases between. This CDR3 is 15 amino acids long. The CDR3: CASRAQSSYNSPLHF. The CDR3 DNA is TGTGCCAGTAGGGCGCAGAGCTCCTATAATTCACCCCTCCACTTT.

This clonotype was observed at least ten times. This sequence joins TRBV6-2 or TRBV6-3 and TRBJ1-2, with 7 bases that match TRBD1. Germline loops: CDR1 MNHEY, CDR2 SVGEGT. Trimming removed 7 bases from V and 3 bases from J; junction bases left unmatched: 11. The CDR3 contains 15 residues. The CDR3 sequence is CASTLPGQPYYGYTF. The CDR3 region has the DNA TGTGCCAGCACTCTACCGGGACAGCCCTACTATGGCTACACCTTC.

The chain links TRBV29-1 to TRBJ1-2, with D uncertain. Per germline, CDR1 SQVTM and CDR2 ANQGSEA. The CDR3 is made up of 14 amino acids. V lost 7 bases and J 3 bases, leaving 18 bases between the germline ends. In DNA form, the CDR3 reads TGCAGCGCTGCATGGGGTGAGCCCTACTATGGCTACACCTTC. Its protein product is CSAAWGEPYYGYTF.

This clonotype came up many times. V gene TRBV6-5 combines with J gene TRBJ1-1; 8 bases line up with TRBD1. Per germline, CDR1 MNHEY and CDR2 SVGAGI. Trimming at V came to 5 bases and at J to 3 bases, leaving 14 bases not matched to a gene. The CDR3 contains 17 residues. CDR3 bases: TGTGCCAGCAGTCCCCTCGGGAGGACAGGGAGGGACACTGAAGCTTTCTTT. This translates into CASSPLGRTGRDTEAFF.

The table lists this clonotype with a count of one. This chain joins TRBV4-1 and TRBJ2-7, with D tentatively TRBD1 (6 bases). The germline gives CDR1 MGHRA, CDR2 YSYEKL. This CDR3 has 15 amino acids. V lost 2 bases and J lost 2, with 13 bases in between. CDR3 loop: CASSQHTGTPYEQYF. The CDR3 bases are TGCGCCAGCAGCCAACATACAGGGACCCCCTACGAGCAGTACTTC.

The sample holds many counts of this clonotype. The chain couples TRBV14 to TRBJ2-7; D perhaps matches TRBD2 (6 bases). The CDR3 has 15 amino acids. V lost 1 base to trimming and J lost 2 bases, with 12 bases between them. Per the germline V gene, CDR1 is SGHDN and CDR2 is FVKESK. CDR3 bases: TGTGCCAGCAGCCAAGCCGGAGGGGTGGCCTACGAGCAGTACTTC. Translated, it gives CASSQAGGVAYEQYF.

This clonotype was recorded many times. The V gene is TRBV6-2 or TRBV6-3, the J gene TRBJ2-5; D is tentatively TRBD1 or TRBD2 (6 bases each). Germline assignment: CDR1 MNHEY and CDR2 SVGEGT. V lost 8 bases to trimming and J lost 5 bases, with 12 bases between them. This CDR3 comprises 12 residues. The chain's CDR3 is CASVGGGETQYF. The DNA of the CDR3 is TGTGCCAGCGTGGGGGGCGGGGAGACCCAGTACTTC.

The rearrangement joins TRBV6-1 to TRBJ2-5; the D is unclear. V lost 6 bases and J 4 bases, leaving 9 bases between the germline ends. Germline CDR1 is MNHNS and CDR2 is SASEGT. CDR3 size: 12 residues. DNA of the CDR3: TGTGCCAGCAGAGACATGGGAGAGACCCAGTACTTC. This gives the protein CASRDMGETQYF.

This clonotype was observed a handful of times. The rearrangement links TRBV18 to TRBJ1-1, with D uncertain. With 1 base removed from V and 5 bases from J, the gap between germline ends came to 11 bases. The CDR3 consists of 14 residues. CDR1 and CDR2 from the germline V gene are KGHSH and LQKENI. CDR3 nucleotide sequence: TGTGCCAGCTCACCACTGAGTCTTGGGACTGAAGCTTTCTTT. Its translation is CASSPLSLGTEAFF.

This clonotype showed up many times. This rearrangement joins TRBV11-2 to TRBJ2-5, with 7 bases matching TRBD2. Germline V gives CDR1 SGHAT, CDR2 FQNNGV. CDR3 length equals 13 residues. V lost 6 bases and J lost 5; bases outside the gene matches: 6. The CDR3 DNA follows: TGTGCCAGCAGGGGGGGGGGAACGGAGACCCAGTACTTC. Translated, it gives CASRGGGTETQYF.

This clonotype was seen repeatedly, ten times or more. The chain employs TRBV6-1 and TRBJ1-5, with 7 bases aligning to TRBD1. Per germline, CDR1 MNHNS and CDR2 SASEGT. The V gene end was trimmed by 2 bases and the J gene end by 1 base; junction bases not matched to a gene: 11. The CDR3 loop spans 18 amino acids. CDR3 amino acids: CASSERGQRNLSNQPQHF. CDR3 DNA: TGTGCCAGCAGTGAAAGGGGACAGAGGAACCTAAGCAATCAGCCCCAGCATTTT.

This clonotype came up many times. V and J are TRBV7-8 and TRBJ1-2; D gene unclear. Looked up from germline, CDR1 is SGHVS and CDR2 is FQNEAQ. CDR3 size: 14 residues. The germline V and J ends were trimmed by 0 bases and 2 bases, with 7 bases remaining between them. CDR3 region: CASSLASGNYGYTF. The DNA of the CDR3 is TGTGCCAGCAGCTTAGCGTCGGGGAACTATGGCTACACCTTC.

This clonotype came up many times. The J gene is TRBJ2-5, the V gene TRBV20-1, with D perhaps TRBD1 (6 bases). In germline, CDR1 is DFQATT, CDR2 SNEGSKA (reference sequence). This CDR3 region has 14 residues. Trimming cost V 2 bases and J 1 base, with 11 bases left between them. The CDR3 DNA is TGCAGTGCTAGACTACGGACAGCCCAAGAGACCCAGTACTTC. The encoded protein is CSARLRTAQETQYF.